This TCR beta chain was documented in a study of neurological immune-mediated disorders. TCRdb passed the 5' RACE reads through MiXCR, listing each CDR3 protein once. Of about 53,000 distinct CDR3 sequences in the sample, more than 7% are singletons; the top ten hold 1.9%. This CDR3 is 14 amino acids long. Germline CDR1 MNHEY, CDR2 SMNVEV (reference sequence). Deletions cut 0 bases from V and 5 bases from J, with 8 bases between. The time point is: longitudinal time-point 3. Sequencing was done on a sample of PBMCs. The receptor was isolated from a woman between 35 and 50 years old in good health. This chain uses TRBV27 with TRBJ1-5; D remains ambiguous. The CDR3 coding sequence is TGTGCCAGCAGTTTATCGGCCAGTTATCAGCCCCAGCATTTT. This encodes CASSLSASYQPQHF.